The 19 T cell receptor beta chains below all came from one sample that was sequenced in a study of blood T cell repertoires in COVID-19. TCRdb's copy holds only in-frame clones and misses some; the assay was immunoSEQ multiplex PCR. The sample has approximately 200,000 clones; 75% to 90% are singletons. The sequencing input was PBMCs or T cells enriched from blood (not recorded which). These receptors came from a woman in her thirties who had been exposed to COVID-19.

The chain couples TRBV4-1 to TRBJ2-3, with D perhaps TRBD2 (6 bases). The CDR3 spans 15 residues. Germline V gene sequence: CDR1 MGHRA, CDR2 YSYEKL. V was cut by 2 bases and J by 1 base, with 10 bases left in between. The CDR3 DNA follows: TGCGCCAGCAGCCAACTGGGAGGACGCACAGATACGCAGTATTTT. Its protein is CASSQLGGRTDTQYF.

The chain uses TRBV19 and TRBJ2-3; 13 bases agree with TRBD2. The CDR3 runs 19 residues. Trimming took 3 bases from V and 0 from J; bases not matched to a gene: 9. Germline loops: CDR1 LNHDA, CDR2 SQIVND (reference sequence). The CDR3 DNA reads as TGTGCCAGTAGTATCTCTAGACTAGCGGGAGGATCTAGCACAGATACGCAGTATTTT. Protein: CASSISRLAGGSSTDTQYF.

The chain uses TRBV28 and TRBJ2-1, with 8 bases identical to TRBD1. The ends lost 5 bases at V and 4 bases at J; junction bases unmatched: 7. The CDR3 sequence is 15 residues long. Germline CDR1 MDHEN, CDR2 SYDVKM. The CDR3 DNA is TGTGCCAGCAGTACGGGACAGGCGGCATACAATGAGCAGTTCTTC. The encoded protein is CASSTGQAAYNEQFF.

The chain has TRBV4-2 and TRBJ1-6; 7 positions agree with TRBD1. The J segment lost 7 bases and the V segment lost 1 base, leaving 7 bases of the junction unmatched. CDR1 LGHNA and CDR2 YNFKEQ come from the germline V gene. This CDR3 spans 16 amino acids. CDR3 sequence reads: CASSQVRQGYNSPLHF. CDR3 nucleotides: TGTGCCAGCAGCCAAGTCAGACAGGGTTACAATTCACCCCTCCACTTT.

The chain links TRBV10-3 to TRBJ1-1; D may be TRBD1 (6 bases). V was shortened by 4 bases and J by 4 bases, with 22 bases between the two germline ends. CDR3 length: 17 amino acids. The germline V gene encodes CDR1 ENHRY and CDR2 SYGVKD. CDR3 loop: CAISAPTRARGGTEAFF. In DNA form, the CDR3 reads TGTGCCATCAGTGCGCCCACCCGAGCCAGGGGCGGCACTGAAGCTTTCTTT.

V and J are TRBV11-2 and TRBJ2-1; a weak D match, TRBD2 (5 bases). V lost 3 bases and J 7 bases, leaving 13 bases between the germline ends. The CDR3 is 14 residues long. The germline CDR1 and CDR2 sequences are SGHAT and FQNNGV. CDR3 loop: CASSLRALGNEQFF. As DNA, the CDR3 is TGTGCCAGCAGCTTGAGGGCGTTGGGGAATGAGCAGTTCTTC.

The gene calls are TRBV6-1 and TRBJ1-4; D perhaps matches TRBD1 (6 bases). The ends were cut back, 2 bases at V and 8 bases at J, with 12 bases in the middle. This CDR3 comprises 14 residues. Germline V gene data show CDR1 as MNHNS and CDR2 as SASEGT. In DNA form, the CDR3 reads TGTGCCAGCAGTGAATTGGGACAAGGGGAAAAACTGTTTTTT. Its translation is CASSELGQGEKLFF.

J is TRBJ2-7 and V is TRBV28; tentatively, D is TRBD1 (5 bases). This CDR3 is built from 12 residues. Trimming pared 2 bases from V and 6 bases from J, leaving 8 bases between. The germline V gene encodes CDR1 MDHEN and CDR2 SYDVKM. The CDR3, as DNA: TGTGCCAGCAGTTTAGATAGGGGCGAGCAGTACTTC. Its protein is CASSLDRGEQYF.

The chain has TRBV23-1 and TRBJ2-4, with D perhaps matching TRBD1 (6 bases). TRBV23-1 is an open reading frame whose function is uncertain. The CDR3 has 15 amino acids. V was clipped by 9 bases and J by 7 bases, with 22 bases between them. The CDR3 region is CARTPAGRGGNIQYF. In DNA, the CDR3 is TGCGCCAGAACCCCCGCGGGCAGGGGTGGGAACATTCAGTACTTC.

There are a few counts of this clone. V usage is TRBV11-2 and J usage is TRBJ1-5; D is uncertain. The CDR3 totals 14 residues. Germline V gene data show CDR1 as SGHAT and CDR2 as FQNNGV. The ends were cut back, 5 bases at V and 1 base at J, with 9 bases in the middle. The CDR3 loop reads CASSPSPSNQPQHF. The CDR3 DNA sequence: TGTGCCAGCAGCCCGTCCCCCAGCAATCAGCCCCAGCATTTT.

The table lists this clone with a count of one. The rearrangement links TRBV28 to TRBJ1-4, with 12 bases matching TRBD1. The germline gives CDR1 MDHEN, CDR2 SYDVKM. This CDR3 is 18 amino acids long. Trimming at V came to 7 bases and at J to 8 bases, leaving 17 bases not matched to a gene. The CDR3 protein is CASNLPTRDRGRQEKLFF. CDR3 DNA sequence: TGTGCCAGCAACTTGCCGACCCGGGACAGGGGGCGCCAGGAAAAACTGTTTTTT.

This clone appeared a single time. This sequence joins TRBV27 and TRBJ2-7; 10 nucleotides agree with TRBD1. CDR1 MNHEY and CDR2 SMNVEV come from the germline V gene (reference sequence). This CDR3 is 13 amino acids long. V dropped 6 bases and J dropped 7; count of bases not matched to a gene: 6. The CDR3 spells CASRRQGAGEQYF. The CDR3 nucleotides read TGTGCCAGCAGAAGACAGGGGGCGGGGGAGCAGTACTTC.

The DNA of the CDR3 is TGTGCCAGCAGCTGGGACAGGGGGAACTATGGCTACACCTTC. Protein sequence: CASSWDRGNYGYTF. The chain employs TRBV11-2 and TRBJ1-2, with 11 bases lining up with TRBD1. J was trimmed by 2 bases and V by 4 bases; bases with no gene match: 0. In germline, CDR1 is SGHAT, CDR2 FQNNGV. The CDR3 is made up of 14 amino acids.

V usage is TRBV5-1 and J usage is TRBJ1-1, with 7 nucleotides matching TRBD1. The CDR3 is 17 amino acids. The germline V gene has CDR1 SGHRS and CDR2 YFSETQ. V shed 4 bases, J shed 1 base, and the junction held 13 bases outside the gene matches. The CDR3 DNA reads as TGCGCCAGCAGCCGGTACGCGAGGGGGCCGGAGAACACTGAAGCTTTCTTT. Encoded protein: CASSRYARGPENTEAFF.

The chain is built from TRBV19 and TRBJ1-5; D is undetermined. CDR3 length: 14 amino acids. CDR1 and CDR2 (germline): LNHDA, SQIVND (reference sequence). V was clipped by 2 bases and J by 3 bases, with 8 bases between them. The CDR3, as DNA: TGTGCCAGTAGTATAACCAGGAACAATCAGCCCCAGCATTTT. It translates to CASSITRNNQPQHF.

This clone was seen once. The gene calls are TRBV20-1 and TRBJ2-7, with 8 positions matching TRBD2. With V trimmed by 7 bases and J by 0 bases, 11 bases remained unmatched. The CDR3 has 15 residues. CDR1 and CDR2 (germline): DFQATT, SNEGSKA (reference sequence). The CDR3 sequence: CSVSRPSGYSYEQYF. In DNA, the CDR3 is TGCAGTGTTAGTCGCCCTAGCGGGTACTCCTACGAGCAGTACTTC.

The rearrangement links TRBV2 to TRBJ2-4, with TRBD1 as a possible D gene (6 bases). Germline V lookup: CDR1 SNHLY, CDR2 FYNNEI. This CDR3 has 16 amino acids. The V and J ends lost 1 base and 0 bases respectively, with 10 bases between them. The CDR3 DNA is TGTGCCAGCAGTGAAGATACAGGGCTAGCCAAAAACATTCAGTACTTC. Translating gives CASSEDTGLAKNIQYF.

In this sample, this clone turned up a few times. This chain uses TRBV21-1 with TRBJ1-1. TRBV21-1 is deemed a pseudogene. The CDR3 covers 12 residues. The CDR3 DNA is TGTGCCAGCAGCGAAAGGCAGGAGGTTGATTTCTTT. Its translation: CASSERQEVDFF.

The chain joins TRBV19 to TRBJ2-5, with D possibly being TRBD1 (6 bases). Germline CDR1 LNHDA, CDR2 SQIVND (reference sequence). This CDR3 region has 14 residues. V lost 5 bases, J lost 7 bases, and 17 bases lay in between. As DNA, the CDR3 is TGTGCCAGTAGTCCGACACAGGGCCTAGGGACCCAGTACTTC. It encodes CASSPTQGLGTQYF.